The sequence of this T cell receptor (beta chain) was determined in a study of T-cell memory formation after mild COVID-19. CDR1 SGHTA and CDR2 FQGNSA come from the germline V gene. The J segment lost 0 bases and the V segment lost 5 bases, leaving 6 bases of the junction unmatched. This CDR3 has 16 amino acids. Whole-study results and caveats: Several responding clones turned up in pre-infection memory, indicating that cross-reactive memory may have taken part. Contracting clones, day 15 to 85, had balanced CD4/CD8, and later expanders favored CD4+.

In TCRdb, the 5' RACE reads were re-called with MiXCR into one record per CDR3 protein. The table lists about 440,000 distinct CDR3 sequences, around 20% of them singletons, with roughly 8% in the top ten. This clonotype has more than one count but fewer than ten. Its specificity is not known. The sample taken for sequencing was PBMCs or a T cell subset sorted from them (not recorded which). The receptor was isolated from an adult woman who had mild COVID-19 (a few samples of this study predate the infection). Cell type and time point are not known. The gene calls are TRBV7-2 and TRBJ2-3; 9 bases are a match to TRBD1. CDR3 protein: CASSTRTGVSTDTQYF. In DNA form, the CDR3 reads TGTGCCAGCAGCACCCGGACAGGGGTGAGCACAGATACGCAGTATTTT.